This TCR beta chain was found in a study of neurological immune-mediated disorders. Study-level results: Patients with HTLV-1-associated myelopathy showed the most TCR clonal expansion. Those with multiple sclerosis showed the least, falling below healthy controls.

This clonotype was counted between two and nine times. Its antigen is unidentified. This CDR3 region has 13 residues. Trimming pared 4 bases from V and 3 bases from J, leaving 10 bases between. The germline gives CDR1 MGHRA, CDR2 YSYEKL. As for time point: longitudinal time-point 3. With 10-nucleotide random UMIs included, cDNA was synthesized by 5'RACE. In TCRdb, the 5' RACE reads were re-called with MiXCR into one record per CDR3 protein. Of roughly 100,000 distinct CDR3 sequences in the sample, 10% to 14% are singletons; the top ten hold about 3%. Material for sequencing was PBMCs. This receptor was obtained from a female donor with HTLV-1-associated myelopathy (HAM/TSP). This chain links TRBV4-1 with TRBJ2-7, with a weak D call TRBD2 (5 bases). This CDR3 is CASSPREDYEQYF. Here the CDR3 DNA reads TGCGCCAGCAGCCCCCGGGAAGACTACGAGCAGTACTTC.